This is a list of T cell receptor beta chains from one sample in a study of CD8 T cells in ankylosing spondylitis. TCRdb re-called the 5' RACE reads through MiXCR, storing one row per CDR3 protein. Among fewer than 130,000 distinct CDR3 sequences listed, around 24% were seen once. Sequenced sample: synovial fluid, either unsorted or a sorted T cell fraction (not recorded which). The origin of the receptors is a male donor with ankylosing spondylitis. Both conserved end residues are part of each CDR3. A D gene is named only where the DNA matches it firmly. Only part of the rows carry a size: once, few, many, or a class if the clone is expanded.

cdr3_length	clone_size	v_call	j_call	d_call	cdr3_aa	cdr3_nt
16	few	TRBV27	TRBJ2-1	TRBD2	CASSPYGTTRYNEQFF	TGTGCCAGCAGTCCCTATGGGACTACCCGCTACAATGAGCAGTTCTTC
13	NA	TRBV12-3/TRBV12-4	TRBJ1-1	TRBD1	CASRSGGVTEAFF	TGTGCCAGCAGATCAGGGGGTGTGACTGAAGCTTTCTTT
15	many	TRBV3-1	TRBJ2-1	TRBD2	CASSLAGAGYNEQFF	TGTGCCAGCAGCTTAGCGGGAGCGGGCTACAATGAGCAGTTCTTC
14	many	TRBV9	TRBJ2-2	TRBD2	CASSGGLANGELFF	TGTGCCAGCAGCGGGGGACTAGCAAACGGGGAGCTGTTTTTT
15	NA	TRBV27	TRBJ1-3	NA	CASSLSPLSGNTIYF	TGTGCCAGCAGTTTATCGCCCCTTTCGGGAAACACCATATATTTT
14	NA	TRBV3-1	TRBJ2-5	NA	CASSQGAGEETQYF	TGTGCCAGCAGCCAAGGGGCAGGAGAAGAGACCCAGTACTTC
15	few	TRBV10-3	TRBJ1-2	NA	CAISLPKEQGYGYTF	TGTGCCATCAGCCTCCCGAAAGAACAGGGCTATGGCTACACCTTC
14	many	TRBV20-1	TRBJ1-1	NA	CSAPPRRMGTEAFF	TGCAGTGCTCCCCCTCGCAGGATGGGTACTGAAGCTTTCTTT
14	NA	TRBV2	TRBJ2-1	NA	CASRGRAGYNEQFF	TGTGCCAGTAGGGGGAGGGCCGGGTACAATGAGCAGTTCTTC
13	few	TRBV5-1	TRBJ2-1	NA	CASSLEGSREQFF	TGCGCCAGCAGCTTGGAAGGGTCTCGGGAGCAGTTCTTC
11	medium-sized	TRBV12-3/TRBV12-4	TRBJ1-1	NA	CASSLGLEAFF	TGTGCCAGCAGTTTAGGGCTTGAAGCTTTCTTT
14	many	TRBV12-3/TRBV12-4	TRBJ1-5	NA	CASSGQFHNQPQHF	TGTGCCAGCAGTGGACAGTTCCACAATCAGCCCCAGCATTTT
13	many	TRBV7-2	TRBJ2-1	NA	CASSAGALNEQFF	TGTGCCAGCAGCGCCGGGGCGCTCAATGAGCAGTTCTTC
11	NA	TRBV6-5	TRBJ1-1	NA	CASSSPWKAFF	TGTGCCAGCAGTTCACCCTGGAAGGCTTTCTTT
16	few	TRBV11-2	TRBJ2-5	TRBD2	CASSSKGLAGVETQYF	TGTGCCAGCAGCTCCAAGGGCCTAGCGGGAGTAGAGACCCAGTACTTC
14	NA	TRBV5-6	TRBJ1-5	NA	CASSLSGGDQPQHF	TGTGCCAGCAGCTTGTCGGGGGGGGACCAGCCCCAGCATTTT
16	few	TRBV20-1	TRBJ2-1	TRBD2	CSARTSGTSSYNEQFF	TGCAGTGCTCGGACTAGCGGGACTAGCTCCTACAATGAGCAGTTCTTC
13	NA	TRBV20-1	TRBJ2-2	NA	CSVVGSRTGELFF	TGCAGTGTTGTAGGGAGTCGGACCGGGGAGCTGTTTTTT
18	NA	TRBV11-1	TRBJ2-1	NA	CASSLTREAGVRYNEQFF	TGTGCCAGCAGCTTAACCCGCGAAGCAGGGGTTCGATACAATGAGCAGTTCTTC
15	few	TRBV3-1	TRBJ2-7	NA	CASSQTGTLSYEQYF	TGTGCCAGCAGCCAAACCGGGACCCTGTCCTACGAGCAGTACTTC
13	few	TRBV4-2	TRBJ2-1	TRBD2	CASSLGLVNEQFF	TGTGCCAGCAGCCTCGGACTAGTCAATGAGCAGTTCTTC
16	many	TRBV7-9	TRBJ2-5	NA	CASSRSGFSPQETQYF	TGTGCCAGCAGCCGTTCAGGCTTTTCGCCCCAAGAGACCCAGTACTTC
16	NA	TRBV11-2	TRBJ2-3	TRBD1	CASSPARTGGTDTQYF	TGTGCCAGCAGCCCAGCCAGGACAGGGGGCACAGATACGCAGTATTTT
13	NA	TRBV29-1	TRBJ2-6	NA	CSVGETGANVLTF	TGCAGCGTTGGGGAAACTGGGGCCAACGTCCTGACTTTC
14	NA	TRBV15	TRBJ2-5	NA	CATSRDGSSASQYF	TGTGCCACCAGCAGGGACGGATCCTCTGCGTCCCAGTACTTC
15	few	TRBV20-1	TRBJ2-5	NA	CSARDLTDQGETQYF	TGCAGTGCTAGAGATTTGACGGACCAGGGGGAGACCCAGTACTTC
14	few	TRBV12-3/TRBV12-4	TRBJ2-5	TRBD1	CASTPDRGKETQYF	TGTGCCAGCACCCCGGACAGGGGCAAAGAGACCCAGTACTTC
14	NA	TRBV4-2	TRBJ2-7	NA	CASSPGPGRNEQYF	TGTGCCAGCAGTCCAGGCCCTGGCAGAAACGAGCAGTACTTC
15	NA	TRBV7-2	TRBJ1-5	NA	CASSPGANSNQPQHF	TGTGCCAGCAGCCCCGGGGCTAATAGCAATCAGCCCCAGCATTTT
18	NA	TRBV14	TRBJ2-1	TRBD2	CATTEWINSGSGHNEQFF	TGTGCCACAACAGAGTGGATTAATAGCGGGAGTGGCCACAATGAGCAGTTCTTC
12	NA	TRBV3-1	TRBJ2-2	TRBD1	CASDQGAGELFF	TGTGCCTCTGACCAGGGGGCCGGGGAGCTGTTTTTT
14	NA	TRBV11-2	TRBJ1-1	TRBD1	CASSWGGQDTEAFF	TGTGCCAGCAGCTGGGGAGGACAGGACACTGAAGCTTTCTTT
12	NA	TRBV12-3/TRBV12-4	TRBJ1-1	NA	CASRGTGTEAFF	TGTGCCAGCAGGGGGACGGGCACTGAAGCTTTCTTT
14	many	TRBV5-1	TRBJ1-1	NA	CASSDGEIYTEAFF	TGCGCCAGCAGCGACGGTGAGATTTACACTGAAGCTTTCTTT
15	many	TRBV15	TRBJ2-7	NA	CATSRVSMTSGEQYF	TGTGCCACCAGCAGAGTTTCAATGACATCGGGCGAGCAGTACTTC
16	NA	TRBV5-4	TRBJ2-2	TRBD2	CASSRGLAGETGELFF	TGTGCCAGCAGCCGGGGACTAGCGGGAGAAACCGGGGAGCTGTTTTTT
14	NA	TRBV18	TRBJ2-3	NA	CASSPQQREDTQYF	TGTGCCAGCTCACCACAACAGAGGGAGGATACGCAGTATTTT
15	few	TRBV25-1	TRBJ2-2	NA	CASSDQKMDTGELFF	TGTGCCAGCAGTGACCAAAAAATGGACACCGGGGAGCTGTTTTTT
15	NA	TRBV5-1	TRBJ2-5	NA	CASSFTPGLQETQYF	TGCGCCAGCAGCTTCACACCGGGGTTACAAGAGACCCAGTACTTC
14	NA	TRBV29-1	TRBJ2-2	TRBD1	CSVRRDRGPGELFF	TGCAGCGTTAGACGGGACAGGGGGCCGGGGGAGCTGTTTTTT
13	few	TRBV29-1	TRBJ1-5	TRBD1	CSVADRVGQPQHF	TGCAGCGTTGCCGACAGGGTCGGTCAGCCCCAGCATTTT